These 5 T cell receptor beta chains share one sample of origin, sequenced in a study of blood T cells in healthy people across ages. The second PCR ran about 6 to 12 cycles with a sample-barcoded 5' primer and J-beta primers. TCRdb itself ran the 5' RACE reads through MiXCR, one entry per CDR3 protein. The sample contains some 1.8 million distinct CDR3 sequences, roughly two fifths of which appear only once. Material for sequencing was blood. The receptor set was obtained from a human donor in good health.

CDR3: CASSLSRGDGDEQFF. The CDR3 nucleotides are TGTGCCAGCAGCTTATCCCGGGGGGACGGTGATGAGCAGTTCTTC. This chain joins TRBV7-9 and TRBJ2-1, with TRBD2 identical over 7 bases. Germline CDR1 reads SEHNR; CDR2 reads FQNEAQ (reference sequence). This CDR3 region has 15 residues. Unmatched junction bases numbered 9, after V lost 2 bases and J lost 8 bases.

The V gene is TRBV5-1, the J gene TRBJ2-1; the match to TRBD1 covers 7 bases. CDR3 length: 16 amino acids. V trimming: 0 bases; J trimming: 5 bases; junction bases outside the gene matches: 8. Germline CDR1 and CDR2: SGHRS and YFSETQ. The CDR3 reads CASSLAQGPPDNEQFF. In DNA, the CDR3 is TGCGCCAGCAGCTTGGCACAGGGGCCACCTGACAATGAGCAGTTCTTC.

This sequence joins TRBV28 and TRBJ2-3; 11 nucleotides align to TRBD2. The trim removed 6 bases at V and 3 bases at J, leaving 5 bases unmatched. The CDR3 spans 15 residues. The germline V gene encodes CDR1 MDHEN and CDR2 SYDVKM. The chain's CDR3 is CASRSSGGATDTQYF. DNA of the CDR3: TGTGCCAGCAGGAGTAGCGGGGGGGCTACAGATACGCAGTATTTT.

This sequence joins TRBV6-2 or TRBV6-3 and TRBJ2-4, with 12 bases matching TRBD1. The J call may be incorrect, as the DNA end agrees better with TRBJ2-7. Germline values: CDR1 MNHEY, CDR2 SVGEGT. The CDR3 consists of 19 residues. CDR3 region: CASSIPGQGARTPTYEQYF. The CDR3 DNA reads TGTGCCAGCAGTATCCCGGGACAGGGGGCCCGAACGCCTACCTACGAGCAGTACTTC.

Comments on this clonotype: The junction and the germline gene differ at one end; a read error may be behind it. The chain is built from TRBV4-3 and TRBJ2-7; 10 bases fit TRBD2. CDR3 length: 17 residues. The germline gives CDR1 LGHNA, CDR2 YSLEER. DNA of the CDR3: TGCGCCAGCAACCAAGAGCTAGCGGGGGCTATACCCTACGAGCAGTACTTC. Translating gives CASNQELAGAIPYEQYF.